Presented here are 15 T cell receptor beta chains from one specimen sequenced in a study of T cell changes during pregnancy in multiple sclerosis. Repertoires were generated with immunoSEQ multiplex PCR, while TCRdb's copy carries only in-frame clones and drops some. The sample has about 98,000 clones; around 92% are singletons. Sequencing was performed on peripheral blood, taken after pregnancy. The receptors shown here come from a female donor in good health, enrolled as a control in a pregnancy study.

On this clone itself: One end of the junction varies from germline; a read error may be responsible. The chain uses TRBV7-7 and TRBJ2-7; D is unclear. The CDR3 has 13 residues. The germline CDR1 and CDR2 sequences are SSHAT and FNYEAQ (reference sequence). This chain's CDR3 is CASSARIGYEQYF. In nucleotides, the CDR3 is TGTGCTAGCAGCGCTAGAATCGGTTACGAGCAGTACTTC.

The V gene is TRBV21-1, the J gene TRBJ1-1; the D call TRBD1 from the table was never checked on the DNA. TRBV21-1 is flagged as a pseudogene. CDR3 length: 16 amino acids. CDR3 in amino acids: CASSKGGTGLNTEAFF. The CDR3 coding sequence is TGTGCCAGCAGCAAAGGGGGGACAGGGCTGAACACTGAAGCTTTCTTT.

This clone was seen once. The V gene is TRBV10-2, the J gene TRBJ1-2, with 7 nucleotides matching TRBD1. Germline loops: CDR1 WSHSY, CDR2 SAAADI. V gave up 8 bases and J gave up 4 bases; unmatched junction bases: 16. The CDR3 sequence is 16 residues long. CDR3 region: CASSGTNPTGLYGYTF. In DNA, the CDR3 is TGCGCCAGCTCGGGCACTAACCCGACAGGGCTCTATGGCTACACCTTC.

The chain is built from TRBV5-1 and TRBJ2-3; 11 nucleotides align to TRBD2. J lost 4 bases, V lost 2 bases, and 3 bases had no gene match. The CDR3 has 15 residues. Germline CDR1 is SGHRS and CDR2 is YFSETQ. The CDR3 here is CASSFSGGASDTQYF. DNA of the CDR3: TGCGCCAGCAGCTTTAGCGGGGGGGCGTCAGATACGCAGTATTTT.

V gene TRBV5-6 combines with J gene TRBJ2-7; tentatively, D is TRBD2 (5 bases). V gave up 0 bases and J gave up 9 bases, with 16 bases separating them. Germline CDR1 and CDR2: SGHDT and YYEEEE. The CDR3 spans 14 residues. The CDR3 DNA reads TGTGCCAGCAGCTTGGGACTACACACTACGAGGCAGTACTTC. Its protein is CASSLGLHTTRQYF.

The V gene is TRBV25-1, the J gene TRBJ2-4; TRBD2 is a possible D gene (6 bases). The V gene lost 10 bases and the J gene lost 9 bases, with 19 bases spanning the gap. CDR1 is MGHDK, CDR2 SYGVNS, per germline. The CDR3 extends over 13 amino acids. As DNA, the CDR3 is TGTGCCACCCTAGCCTGGGGGGAAAGCATTCAGTACTTC. This gives the protein CATLAWGESIQYF. The full variable domain, completed using reference TRBV25-1 and TRBJ2-4, is EADIYQTPRYLVIGTGKKITLECSQTMGHDKMYWYQQDPGMELHLIHYSYGVNSTEKGDLSSESTVSRIRTEHFPLTLESARPSHTSQYLCATLAWGESIQYFGAGTRLSVL.

CDR3 DNA sequence: TGTGCCAGCAGTTTGTCGGGAGGTTCCTACGAGCAGTACTTC. Translation gives CASSLSGGSYEQYF. The V gene is TRBV27, the J gene TRBJ2-7, with TRBD2 matching 7 bases. Germline V gene sequence: CDR1 MNHEY, CDR2 SMNVEV (reference sequence). The ends lost 3 bases at V and 1 base at J; junction bases unmatched: 3. This CDR3 has 14 residues.

The CDR3 region has the DNA TGTGCCAGCTCACCACGCGGGGATACGGGAGAGCAGTACTTC. Amino acids: CASSPRGDTGEQYF. This chain joins TRBV18 and TRBJ2-7, with D possibly matching TRBD2 (6 bases). Between the trimmed V and J ends, which lost 1 base and 7 bases, there was a span of 14 bases. This CDR3 is 14 amino acids long. The germline CDR1 and CDR2 sequences are KGHSH and LQKENI.

This chain joins TRBV7-8 and TRBJ2-7; TRBD2 matches 11 bases. V shed 0 bases, J shed 2 bases, and the junction held 6 bases outside the gene matches. Looked up from germline, CDR1 is SGHVS and CDR2 is FQNEAQ. This CDR3 contains 17 residues. The CDR3 reads CASSLALSSGGTYEQYF. DNA for the CDR3: TGTGCCAGCAGCTTAGCGCTGTCTAGCGGGGGGACCTACGAGCAGTACTTC.

This clone was counted between two and nine times. This chain uses TRBV11-2 with TRBJ1-1, with D maybe TRBD1 (5 bases). Germline V lookup: CDR1 SGHAT, CDR2 FQNNGV. Between the trimmed V and J ends, which lost 5 bases and 3 bases, there was a span of 13 bases. This CDR3 is 14 amino acids long. For the CDR3, the DNA is TGTGCCAGCAGCAGGGGTGGGGTTGACACTGAAGCTTTCTTT. This sequence encodes CASSRGGVDTEAFF.

This rearrangement joins TRBV7-2 to TRBJ2-7, with a tentative D call TRBD1 (6 bases). Trimming stripped 2 bases from V and 4 bases from J, with 18 bases between. Germline V gives CDR1 SGHTA, CDR2 FQGNSA. This CDR3 has 16 residues. Here the CDR3 DNA reads TGTGCCAGCAGCTTACAACCGGGACAAGCGATTTACGAGCAGTACTTC. Translating gives CASSLQPGQAIYEQYF.

This chain uses TRBV9 with TRBJ1-4, with D unclear. This CDR3 contains 16 residues. In germline, CDR1 is SGDLS, CDR2 YYNGEE. Trimming took off 3 bases at V and 3 bases at J, with 15 bases between the two ends. The CDR3 protein is CASSGVSGGSNEKLFF. The CDR3 nucleotides are TGTGCCAGCAGCGGTGTATCGGGAGGCTCTAATGAAAAACTGTTTTTT.

The chain uses TRBV6-5 and TRBJ2-3; 9 bases map to TRBD2. Unmatched junction bases numbered 4, after V lost 6 bases and J lost 3 bases. Per germline, CDR1 MNHEY and CDR2 SVGAGI. The length of the CDR3 is 14 residues. The CDR3 DNA follows: TGTGCCAGCAGCATAGCGGGAGAGACAGATACGCAGTATTTT. Encoded protein: CASSIAGETDTQYF.

This clone turned up a few times. This chain links TRBV5-1 with TRBJ2-2, with 8 bases fitting TRBD1. J was trimmed by 3 bases and V by 4 bases; bases with no gene match: 5. CDR3 length: 15 residues. The V gene's germline CDR1 is SGHRS and CDR2 YFSETQ. The CDR3 loop reads CASSVDRVDTGELFF. In nucleotides, the CDR3 is TGCGCCAGCAGCGTGGACAGGGTGGACACCGGGGAGCTGTTTTTT.

The V gene is TRBV11-2, the J gene TRBJ2-5, with TRBD2 as a possible D gene (5 bases). V lost 1 base and J 1 base, leaving 7 bases between the germline ends. Looked up from germline, CDR1 is SGHAT and CDR2 is FQNNGV. The CDR3 has 14 residues. This chain's CDR3 is CASSLGLAQETQYF. The CDR3 nucleotides are TGTGCCAGCAGCTTAGGGCTAGCCCAAGAGACCCAGTACTTC.